The 7 T cell receptor beta chains below come from one sample, sequenced in a study of cytomegalovirus exposure and HLA in healthy donors. In the PCR, 60 Vbeta and 13 Jbeta primers were used. Produced via immunoSEQ multiplex PCR; TCRdb's table is partial and in-frame only. The table has about 94,000 clones, 75% to 80% seen once. The sample was PBMCs. The receptors here all came from a man aged 25-45 years in good health and CMV-seronegative.

The chain combines TRBV6-1 with TRBJ2-7; 8 nucleotides align to TRBD1. CDR1 is MNHNS, CDR2 SASEGT, per germline. The V and J ends lost 0 bases and 3 bases, in that order; junction bases with no gene match: 7. The CDR3 runs to 16 residues. The DNA of the CDR3 is TGTGCCAGCAGTGAAGCGTACGGACAGGGTTTCTACGAGCAGTACTTC. Amino acid sequence: CASSEAYGQGFYEQYF.

This chain links TRBV9 with TRBJ2-7; a possible D gene is TRBD2 (7 bases). The CDR3 loop spans 15 amino acids. Trimming took 1 base from V and 3 from J, leaving 14 bases between them. From germline, CDR1 is SGDLS and CDR2 YYNGEE. CDR3 DNA sequence: TGTGCCAGCAGCGTAAGGGGGGGATTCCTCTACGAGCAGTACTTC. It yields the protein CASSVRGGFLYEQYF.

The chain joins TRBV4-1 to TRBJ2-1; 11 nucleotides agree with TRBD2. Germline V lookup: CDR1 MGHRA, CDR2 YSYEKL. J was trimmed by 6 bases and V by 4 bases; bases with no gene match: 8. The CDR3 is 16 amino acids. CDR3 nucleotide sequence: TGCGCCAGCAGCCGTATAGCGGGAGGGCGAGGCAATGAGCAGTTCTTC. Translation: CASSRIAGGRGNEQFF.

The chain links TRBV30 to TRBJ1-3; tentative D call: TRBD1 (6 bases). The CDR3 is 16 residues long. Germline V CDR1 and CDR2: GTSNPN, SVGIG (reference sequence). V lost 0 bases and J lost 4, with 16 bases in between. The CDR3 DNA reads TGTGCCTGGAGTGTACCCTGGGCAGGGACAGGAAACACCATATATTTT. Translated, it gives CAWSVPWAGTGNTIYF.

The chain has TRBV28 and TRBJ2-6, with D perhaps TRBD1 (6 bases). V dropped 2 bases and J dropped 3 bases, with 17 bases sitting between them. This CDR3 contains 18 residues. Germline V gene lookup returns CDR1 MDHEN and CDR2 SYDVKM. For the CDR3, the DNA is TGTGCCAGCAGTTTAACCCCGAACAAAGGGGGTGGGGCCAACGTCCTGACTTTC. Its translation is CASSLTPNKGGGANVLTF.

The V gene is TRBV7-6, the J gene TRBJ2-1, with 8 nucleotides matching TRBD1. Germline lookup yields CDR1 SGHVS and CDR2 FNYEAQ. With 4 bases clipped from V and 6 bases from J, the junction kept 11 bases outside the gene matches. This CDR3 spans 16 amino acids. The DNA of the CDR3 is TGTGCCAGCAGCTCCCTACCGGGACAGGCGGGCAATGAGCAGTTCTTC. This translates into CASSSLPGQAGNEQFF. Based on the CDR3 plus reference TRBV7-6 and TRBJ2-1, the full variable domain is GAGVSQSPRYKVTKRGQDVALRCDPISGHVSLYWYRQALGQGPEFLTYFNYEAQQDKSGLPNDRFSAERPEGSISTLTIQRTEQRDSAMYRCASSSLPGQAGNEQFFGPGTRLTVL.

The chain has TRBV28 and TRBJ1-1; D is perhaps TRBD1 (6 bases). The V and J ends lost 5 bases and 3 bases respectively, with 19 bases between them. This CDR3 has 16 amino acids. The V gene's germline CDR1 is MDHEN and CDR2 SYDVKM. The DNA of the CDR3 is TGTGCCAGCAGTACACCTCCCAGGGGAACGGACACTGAAGCTTTCTTT. Translated, it gives CASSTPPRGTDTEAFF.